A selection of T cell receptor beta chains follows, all from one sample in a study of regulatory T cells in long-lasting Graves disease. Using its own MiXCR run on the multiplex PCR reads, TCRdb lists one record per CDR3 protein. The sample includes around 450,000 distinct CDR3 sequences, 15% to 20% of them seen just once. The data were also submitted as part of a second study, on T cells in Graves' hyperthyroidism and ophthalmopathy.

This specimen was peripheral blood mononuclear cells (PBMCs), taken at new diagnosis, from a patient treated with antithyroid drugs. These receptors originate from a man aged 35 to 55 with Graves disease. CDR3s include the opening cysteine and the closing phenylalanine or tryptophan. D genes are given only for firm matches. Expanded clones get a size class; other rows say once, few or many, or leave the size out.

j_gene	d_gene	abundance	v_gene	CDR3nt	CDR3aa
TRBJ2-7	NA	NA	TRBV29-1	TGCAGCGTTGAAAAGGCAAACAGGGCCTCCTACGAGCAGTACTTC	CSVEKANRASYEQYF
TRBJ2-7	TRBD1	few	TRBV29-1	TGCAGCGTGGCCCCCGGGACAGGTCACTACGAGCAGTACTTC	CSVAPGTGHYEQYF
TRBJ2-3	NA	NA	TRBV12-3/TRBV12-4	TGTGCCAGCCTTCCCTTCGGGGTGGGCACAGATACGCAGTATTTT	CASLPFGVGTDTQYF
TRBJ1-2	NA	NA	TRBV5-4	TGTGCCAGCAGCTTGGCGGTCCTTAACTATGGCTACACCTTC	CASSLAVLNYGYTF
TRBJ2-2	TRBD2	many	TRBV3-1	TGTGCCAGCAGCCGAAACCCGACTAGCCCTGGTTCCGGGGAGCTGTTTTTT	CASSRNPTSPGSGELFF
TRBJ1-6	NA	NA	TRBV30	TGTGCCTGTCTCGGAGGAGTGACCGGTTCACCCCTCCACTTT	CACLGGVTGSPLHF
TRBJ1-1	NA	many	TRBV6-1	TGTGCCAGCATTCGGGACGCCCGGACGAACACTGAAGCTTTCTTT	CASIRDARTNTEAFF
TRBJ2-7	TRBD1	many	TRBV11-3	TGTGCCAGCAGCACACCCGGGACAGACTCCTACGAGCAGTACTTC	CASSTPGTDSYEQYF
TRBJ2-1	TRBD2	NA	TRBV6-1	TGTGCCAGCACTCCAGGGACTAGCGGGAGATTGAATGAGCAGTTCTTC	CASTPGTSGRLNEQFF
TRBJ2-7	NA	many	TRBV28	TGTGCCAGCAGTTTTGAGAAACCGTACGAGCAGTACTTC	CASSFEKPYEQYF
TRBJ2-1	TRBD2	NA	TRBV28	TGTGCCAGCAGTTTACCCCCCTCAGGACTAGCGGGAGAGGGGGATGAGCAGTTCTTC	CASSLPPSGLAGEGDEQFF
TRBJ2-5	NA	NA	TRBV24-1	TGTGCCACCAGTCAGCTAGGGGAGACCCAGTACTTC	CATSQLGETQYF
TRBJ2-5	TRBD2	many	TRBV6-1	TGTGCCAGCAGTGAGCGGGAGGCCCTGTACCAAGAGACCCAGTACTTC	CASSEREALYQETQYF
TRBJ2-7	NA	many	TRBV6-1	TGTGCCAGCAGACCCCATTCCTCGTCCTCCTACGAGCAGTACTTC	CASRPHSSSSYEQYF
TRBJ2-7	TRBD2	many	TRBV24-1	TGTGCCACCAGTGAGGCGGGAGCCGGTCCCGAGCAGTACTTC	CATSEAGAGPEQYF
TRBJ2-3	NA	NA	TRBV7-3	TGTGCCAGCAGCTTAATCGGTGGAAGAGGTGATACGCAGTATTTT	CASSLIGGRGDTQYF
TRBJ1-1	NA	many	TRBV3-1	TGTGCCAGCAGCCAAGATACGCGGGCTGCAGCTTTCTTT	CASSQDTRAAAFF
TRBJ2-7	NA	many	TRBV20-1	TGCAGTGCTAGAGATTTAGGGGCGGAAGCAGGGATCTACGAGCAGTACTTC	CSARDLGAEAGIYEQYF
TRBJ1-6	TRBD1	many	TRBV6-9	TGTGCCAGCAGTTTAGGGACAGGGTATTCACCCCTCCACTTT	CASSLGTGYSPLHF
TRBJ2-1	NA	NA	TRBV6-1	TGTGCCAGCAGTGCCCGAGGGGAGCGGCGGCGGTACACGAATGAGCAGTTCTTC	CASSARGERRRYTNEQFF
TRBJ2-2	TRBD1	many	TRBV30	TGTGCCTTACAGCGGACAGGGGACGGTAACACCGGGGAGCTGTTTTTT	CALQRTGDGNTGELFF
TRBJ2-7	NA	many	TRBV12-5	TGTGCTAGTGGTTTCCCCGAGCAGTACTTC	CASGFPEQYF
TRBJ2-3	TRBD1	NA	TRBV5-1	TGCGCCAGCAGCATAAGGACAGGGTCAGATACGCAGTATTTT	CASSIRTGSDTQYF
TRBJ2-1	NA	NA	TRBV18	TGTGCCAGCTCACCACCGGGTGACTCCTACAATGAGCAGTTCTTC	CASSPPGDSYNEQFF